The 11 T cell receptor beta chains reported below all come from one sample, sequenced in a study of shared clonotypes between healthy human individuals. CD45RO-negative cells were positively selected for CCR7, leaving out terminally differentiated effector memory CD45RA+ cells. Libraries were prepared by immunoSEQ multiplex PCR; TCRdb keeps only in-frame clonotypes and omits some of them. This table has 450,000 to 700,000 clones, less than 97% appearing once. The source material was naive CD8+ T cells sorted from blood. These receptors were obtained from a woman between 25 and 40 years old in good health.

This chain uses TRBV2 with TRBJ1-4; D gene uncertain. Germline assignment: CDR1 SNHLY and CDR2 FYNNEI. The CDR3 length is 15 residues. V lost 3 bases and J 8 bases, leaving 16 bases between the germline ends. CDR3 bases: TGTGCCAGCAGTGATTGGACGGTCGGGGAAGAAAAACTGTTTTTT. Translation gives CASSDWTVGEEKLFF.

This chain joins TRBV9 and TRBJ1-5; tentatively, D is TRBD1 (5 bases). Germline CDR1 and CDR2: SGDLS and YYNGEE. The CDR3 extends over 16 amino acids. V shed 0 bases and J shed 2 bases, with 12 bases lying between them. The CDR3: CASSVGGSGGNQPQHF. The CDR3 bases are TGTGCCAGCAGCGTAGGGGGGTCGGGTGGCAATCAGCCCCAGCATTTT.

The J gene is TRBJ2-7, the V gene TRBV19; TRBD1 agrees at 8 bases. The trim removed 6 bases at V and 3 bases at J, leaving 10 bases unmatched. This CDR3 is 15 amino acids long. The germline V gene has CDR1 LNHDA and CDR2 SQIVND (reference sequence). The CDR3 DNA follows: TGTGCCAGTAGATCGACCGACAGGGGAGACTACGAGCAGTACTTC. Its protein is CASRSTDRGDYEQYF. The entire variable domain, with the rest obtained from reference TRBV19 and TRBJ2-7, is as follows: DGGITQSPKYLFRKEGQNVTLSCEQNLNHDAMYWYRQDPGQGLRLIYYSQIVNDFQKGDIAEGYSVSREKKESFPLTVTSAQKNPTAFYLCASRSTDRGDYEQYFGPGTRLTVT.

V is TRBV27 and J is TRBJ2-1, with 7 bases matching TRBD2. The V segment lost 5 bases and the J segment 1 base; nucleotides outside the gene matches: 8. The CDR3 is 16 residues long. The germline V gene encodes CDR1 MNHEY and CDR2 SMNVEV (reference sequence). The CDR3 reads CASSPSAGESYNEQFF. CDR3 DNA sequence: TGTGCCAGCAGTCCCTCGGCGGGAGAGTCCTACAATGAGCAGTTCTTC.

The genes are TRBV7-9 and TRBJ2-7, with D unclear. Trimming cost V 1 base and J 3 bases, with 7 bases left between them. Germline CDR1 and CDR2: SEHNR and FQNEAQ (reference sequence). The CDR3 is 13 amino acids. DNA of the CDR3: TGTGCCAGCAGCTTAGAATGGAGCTACGAGCAGTACTTC. Residues: CASSLEWSYEQYF.

The chain couples TRBV2 to TRBJ1-5, with 8 positions matching TRBD1. Trimming removed 5 bases from V and 7 bases from J; junction bases left unmatched: 10. This CDR3 spans 15 amino acids. Germline CDR1 is SNHLY and CDR2 is FYNNEI. The CDR3 DNA follows: TGTGCCAGCAGTCGCCCGGACAGGGCAGGCCAGCCCCAGCATTTT. This sequence encodes CASSRPDRAGQPQHF.

The chain combines TRBV4-1 with TRBJ2-5, with D perhaps given as TRBD1 or TRBD2 (5 bases each). V was pared by 2 bases and J by 2 bases, with 12 bases between. In germline, CDR1 is MGHRA, CDR2 YSYEKL. The CDR3 runs 15 residues. The CDR3 protein is CASSQWGGGQETQYF. In DNA form, the CDR3 reads TGCGCCAGCAGCCAATGGGGTGGGGGACAAGAGACCCAGTACTTC.

This chain joins TRBV6-5 and TRBJ1-2; D gene unclear. Germline CDR1 reads MNHEY; CDR2 reads SVGAGI. The CDR3 spans 13 residues. V lost 6 bases to trimming and J lost 13 bases, with 21 bases between them. The CDR3 DNA is TGTGCCAGCAGATCCTATGGACGGGATTCGGGCACCTTC. As protein: CASRSYGRDSGTF.

CDR3 loop: CASSLVGGQSSYEQYF. The CDR3 nucleotides read TGTGCCAGCAGCTTAGTAGGGGGCCAATCCTCCTACGAGCAGTACTTC. The V gene is TRBV7-9, the J gene TRBJ2-7; 7 nucleotides agree with TRBD1. The CDR3 sequence is 16 residues long. With 1 base clipped from V and 0 bases from J, the junction kept 6 bases outside the gene matches. The germline CDR1 and CDR2 sequences are SEHNR and FQNEAQ (reference sequence).

The rearrangement uses TRBV6-1 and TRBJ2-3; 9 nucleotides match TRBD2. J was trimmed by 0 bases and V by 6 bases; bases with no gene match: 4. The V gene's germline CDR1 is MNHNS and CDR2 SASEGT. This CDR3 is built from 15 residues. The CDR3 nucleotides read TGTGCCAGCAGGAGGGGGACTAGCAGCACAGATACGCAGTATTTT. Protein product: CASRRGTSSTDTQYF.

V and J are TRBV6-6 and TRBJ1-5; no definite D call. Trimming removed 0 bases at V and 7 bases at J, with 13 bases between. CDR3 length equals 15 residues. CDR1 and CDR2 from the germline V gene are MNHNY and SVGAGI (reference sequence). CDR3 in amino acids: CASSYSRRPDQPQHF. CDR3 nucleotide sequence: TGTGCCAGCAGTTACTCTCGTCGGCCGGACCAGCCCCAGCATTTT.